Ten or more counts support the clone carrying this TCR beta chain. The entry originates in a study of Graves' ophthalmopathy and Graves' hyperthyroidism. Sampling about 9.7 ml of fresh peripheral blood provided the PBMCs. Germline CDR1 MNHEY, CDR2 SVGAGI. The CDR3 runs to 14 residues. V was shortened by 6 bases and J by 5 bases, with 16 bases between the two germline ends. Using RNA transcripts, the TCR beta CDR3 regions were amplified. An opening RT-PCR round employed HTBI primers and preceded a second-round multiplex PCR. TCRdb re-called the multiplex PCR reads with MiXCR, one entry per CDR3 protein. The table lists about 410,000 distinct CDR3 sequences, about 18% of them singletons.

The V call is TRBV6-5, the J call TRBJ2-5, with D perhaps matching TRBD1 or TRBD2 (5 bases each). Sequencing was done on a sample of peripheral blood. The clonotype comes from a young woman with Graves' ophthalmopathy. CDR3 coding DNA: TGTGCCAGCAGCGTTTGGGGGTCACCGGAGACCCAGTACTTC. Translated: CASSVWGSPETQYF.